This section outlines one T cell receptor beta chain sequence together with its context. Authors' data handling: Estimates of nucleated cell counts were drawn from the amplification of reference gene primers. Profiling relied on immunoSEQ multiplex PCR, and the TCRdb table lists in-frame clones only, not all of them. The DNA was the basis for D and trimming; V, J and clone size are from that table. This sample has about 320,000 clones, with about 87% found just once. The data were obtained in a study of blood T cell repertoires in COVID-19. Looking at the study overall: From the United States, Italy and Spain came samples of acute and convalescent COVID-19.

Seattle researchers signed up patients amid active infection and tracked them longitudinally. CDR3 size: 14 residues. CDR1 ENHRY and CDR2 SYGVKD come from the germline V gene. The trim removed 5 bases at V and 8 bases at J, leaving 9 bases unmatched. Input material: peripheral blood. The chain joins TRBV10-3 to TRBJ1-3, with 7 nucleotides matching TRBD1. This TCR derives from a woman aged 25 to 39 with COVID-19, enrolled during active disease. The CDR3 DNA follows: TGTGCCATCAGTCCGAGACAGGGAGTCGACACCATATATTTT. Translating gives CAISPRQGVDTIYF.